In its sample, the clone carrying this T cell receptor beta chain was seen a few times. In the original processing: For nucleated cells, counts were estimated from reference gene primer amplification. Here immunoSEQ multiplex PCR was the method, and the copy in TCRdb shows in-frame clones only, minus some. V, J and clone size reflect that table, while D and trimming were determined from the DNA. Found here are tens of thousands of clones, approximately 79% of them singletons; the top ten hold more than 10%. This record belongs to a study of blood T cell repertoires in COVID-19. Study-wide background: The United States, Italy and Spain were the sources of the acute and convalescent COVID-19 samples. T cells, B-cell-depleted T cells, or PBMCs supplied cDNA or gDNA.

This CDR3 has 15 amino acids. The junction had 9 bases not matched to a gene; V was cut back by 4 bases and J by 5 bases. Germline lookup yields CDR1 SGHTA and CDR2 FQGTGA. The sequence derives from a human donor in a cohort sampled during active COVID-19. Specimen: peripheral blood. This chain uses TRBV7-3 with TRBJ2-5, with 8 bases lining up with TRBD2. DNA of the CDR3: TGTGCCAGCAGCTACCTGCCGGGGGGGAGGGAGACCCAGTACTTC. Protein sequence: CASSYLPGGRETQYF.